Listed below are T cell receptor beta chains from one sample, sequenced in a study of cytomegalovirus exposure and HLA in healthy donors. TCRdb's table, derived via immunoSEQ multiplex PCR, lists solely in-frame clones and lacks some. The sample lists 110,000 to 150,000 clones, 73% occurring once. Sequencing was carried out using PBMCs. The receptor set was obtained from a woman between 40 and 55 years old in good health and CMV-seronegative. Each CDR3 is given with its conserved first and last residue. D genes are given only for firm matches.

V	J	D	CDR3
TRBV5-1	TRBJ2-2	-	CASSLGPRAGSTGELFF
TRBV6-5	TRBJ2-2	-	CASSLRQPTGELFF
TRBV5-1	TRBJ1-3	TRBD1	CASSLDRGRNTIYF
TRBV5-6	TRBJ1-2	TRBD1	CASSLGTGRVGYTF
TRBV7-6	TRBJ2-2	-	CASSLVAATGELFF
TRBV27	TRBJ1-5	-	CASSLRFPRGEVPQHF
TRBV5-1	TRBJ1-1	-	CASSSDRLNTEAFF
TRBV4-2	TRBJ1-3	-	CASSPDPAISGNTIYF
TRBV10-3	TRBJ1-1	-	CAISDDRNTEAFF
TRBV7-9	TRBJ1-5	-	CASSFGGYNQPQHF
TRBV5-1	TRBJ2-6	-	CASSFRSGANVLTF
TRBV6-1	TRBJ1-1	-	CASSESVGENTEAFF
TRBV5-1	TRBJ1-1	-	CASSPGTVKNTEAFF
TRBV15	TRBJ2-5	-	CATSKKLERRETQYF
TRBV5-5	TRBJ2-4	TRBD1	CASRWEAGTGVRQYF
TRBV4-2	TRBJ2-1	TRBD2	CASSQEPTSGGPPRYNEQFF
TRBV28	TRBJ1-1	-	CASSPSGGRGNTEAFF
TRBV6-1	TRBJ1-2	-	CASSNPGQGSYGYTF
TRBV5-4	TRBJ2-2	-	CATRSVGGSGELFF
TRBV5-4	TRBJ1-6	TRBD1	CASTPGTGKNSPLHF
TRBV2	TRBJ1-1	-	CASSPGQMNTEAFF
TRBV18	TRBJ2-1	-	CASSPREGSGEQFF
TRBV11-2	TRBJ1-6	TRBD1	CASSLETTGGPLHF
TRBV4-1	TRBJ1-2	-	CASSPRGGGGYTF
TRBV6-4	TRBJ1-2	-	CASSQTQTGFYGYTF
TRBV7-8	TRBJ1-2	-	CASSLTSAGPAYGYTF
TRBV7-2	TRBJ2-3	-	CASSLEGVSSTDTQYF